This T cell receptor beta chain emerged from a study of beta chain features in type 1 diabetes. Expressed TCRB transcripts were sequenced because the isolated RNA had all been reverse transcribed beforehand. The repertoire was sequenced with immunoSEQ multiplex PCR; TCRdb's copy has only in-frame clones and lacks some. The data show approximately 300,000 clones, approximately 11% seen once. Trimming cost V 6 bases and J 9 bases, with 15 bases left between them. The CDR3 covers 13 residues. Germline V gene lookup returns CDR1 MNHEY and CDR2 SMNVEV (reference sequence). This clone showed up just a few times.

The receptor's source is a woman under 40 in good health. Sequenced sample: naive CD4+ T cells from blood. The chain uses TRBV27 and TRBJ2-1; no definite D call. The CDR3 spells CASSRSGSLEQFF. The CDR3, as DNA: TGTGCCAGCAGCCGGAGTGGGTCCCTTGAGCAGTTCTTC.